One and the same sample provided the 15 T cell receptor beta chains below, sequenced in a study of T cells in Graves' hyperthyroidism and ophthalmopathy. The source material, RNA transcripts, was used to amplify TCR beta CDR3 regions. HTBI primers were employed in a first-round RT-PCR of the TCR CDR3. TCRdb re-called the multiplex PCR reads through MiXCR, storing one row per CDR3 protein. The sample lists around 500,000 distinct CDR3 sequences, approximately 15% occurring once. Sequenced: blood. The origin of the receptors is a woman aged 40 to 50 with Graves' hyperthyroidism.

The chain is built from TRBV28 and TRBJ2-3; D unclear. The ends were cut back, 5 bases at V and 2 bases at J, with 8 bases in the middle. This CDR3 comprises 13 residues. The germline gives CDR1 MDHEN, CDR2 SYDVKM. The DNA of the CDR3 is TGTGCCAGCAGTACGCCCGACACAGATACGCAGTATTTT. Protein sequence: CASSTPDTDTQYF.

This clonotype was seen more than once but under ten times. The chain links TRBV29-1 to TRBJ2-3; D not certain. The V end was cut by 1 base, the J end by 6 bases, with 20 bases between. The CDR3 contains 16 residues. Germline V gene data show CDR1 as SQVTM and CDR2 as ANQGSEA. The CDR3 DNA is TGCAGCGTTGAAGGACTCCTACTAAATACTTTGGATACGCAGTATTTT. It codes for CSVEGLLLNTLDTQYF.

This clonotype was counted at least ten times. The chain joins TRBV7-9 to TRBJ2-7; 12 bases map to TRBD1. The CDR3 runs to 16 residues. J lost 7 bases, V lost 5 bases, and 12 bases had no gene match. The germline V gene encodes CDR1 SEHNR and CDR2 FQNEAQ (reference sequence). As DNA, the CDR3 is TGTGCCAGCAGCACCCCGGGACAGGGGGCGCCGGGGGAGCAGTACTTC. It specifies CASSTPGQGAPGEQYF.

A remark on this clonotype: A much larger clone differs from this one at a single base, so this may be a read error. The chain's CDR3 is CASSPTRGQSFNEQYF. The DNA for the CDR3 is TGTGCCAGCTCACCAACCCGGGGACAGAGCTTCAACGAGCAGTACTTC. The chain couples TRBV18 to TRBJ2-7; 7 bases are shared with TRBD1. Germline CDR1 is KGHSH and CDR2 is LQKENI. The CDR3 is 16 amino acids. V trimming: 2 bases; J trimming: 5 bases; junction bases outside the gene matches: 12.

There are a few counts of this clonotype. The genes are TRBV3-1 and TRBJ2-2; 12 nucleotides match TRBD1. Germline CDR1 is LGHDT and CDR2 is YNNKEL (reference sequence). V lost 5 bases to trimming and J lost 4 bases; unmatched junction nucleotides: 11. The CDR3 runs to 18 residues. For the CDR3, the DNA is TGTGCCAGCAGCTCAGGGCCCGGGACAGGGGGCCTCACCGGGGAGCTGTTTTTT. It codes for CASSSGPGTGGLTGELFF.

As concerns this clonotype: A read error is possible here, since a much larger clone lies one base away. This chain uses TRBV12-3 or TRBV12-4 with TRBJ2-3; 7 bases are a match to TRBD2. This CDR3 has 15 amino acids. V gave up 8 bases and J gave up 6 bases; unmatched junction bases: 14. The CDR3 spells CASVERVGGLDTQYF. In DNA form, the CDR3 reads TGTGCCAGCGTTGAAAGAGTGGGAGGGTTGGATACGCAGTATTTT.

CDR3 bases: TGTGCCAGCAGCCCGGAGGGAGGGGGCACAGATACGCAGTATTTT. Residues: CASSPEGGGTDTQYF. The chain uses TRBV7-2 and TRBJ2-3; TRBD2 agrees at 7 bases. The CDR3 sequence is 15 residues long. Looked up from germline, CDR1 is SGHTA and CDR2 is FQGNSA. The V segment lost 5 bases and the J segment 1 base; nucleotides outside the gene matches: 6.

This clonotype was seen many times. The chain employs TRBV12-3 or TRBV12-4 and TRBJ2-5; 11 nucleotides agree with TRBD1. This CDR3 has 15 amino acids. V lost 6 bases to trimming and J lost 4 bases; unmatched junction nucleotides: 7. The CDR3 here is CASRRTGGIGETQYF. CDR3 coding DNA: TGTGCCAGCAGACGGACAGGGGGCATAGGAGAGACCCAGTACTTC.

The chain combines TRBV5-1 with TRBJ2-1, with TRBD2 matching 10 bases. Germline assignment: CDR1 SGHRS and CDR2 YFSETQ. The CDR3 totals 16 residues. V lost 7 bases and J lost 5; bases outside the gene matches: 12. The CDR3: CASSWVKLAGDNEQFF. The CDR3, as DNA: TGCGCCAGCTCATGGGTGAAGCTAGCGGGGGACAATGAGCAGTTCTTC.

This clonotype showed up many times. The junction and the germline gene differ at one end; a read error may be behind it. The V and J genes are TRBV27 and TRBJ1-4; 9 nucleotides align to TRBD1. The CDR3 has 16 residues. The germline V gene encodes CDR1 MNHEY and CDR2 SMNVEV (reference sequence). This CDR3 is CASSLSTGGFREKLFF. The CDR3 region has the DNA TGTGCCAGCAGTCTATCTACAGGGGGCTTTCGTGAAAAACTGTTTTTT.

The CDR3 is CASSQVIQGPYEQYF. For the CDR3, the DNA is TGCGCCAGCAGCCAAGTTATACAGGGCCCCTACGAGCAGTACTTC. This chain links TRBV4-1 with TRBJ2-7; maybe TRBD1 (6 bases). The CDR3 is 15 amino acids. Trimming took 1 base from V and 2 from J, leaving 12 bases between them. Germline CDR1 and CDR2: MGHRA and YSYEKL.

This clonotype was detected only a few times. The V gene is TRBV6-5, the J gene TRBJ1-1; 7 bases align to TRBD1. The CDR3 has 15 amino acids. Germline-derived CDR1 and CDR2 are MNHEY and SVGAGI. Germline trimming cut 4 bases from V and 0 bases from J; bases unmatched to any gene: 5. The DNA of the CDR3 is TGTGCCAGCAGTTCGGGACAGCTCATGAACACTGAAGCTTTCTTT. It specifies CASSSGQLMNTEAFF.

This clonotype was detected ten times or more. This chain uses TRBV2 with TRBJ2-3, with a weak D call TRBD1 (7 bases). The CDR3 is 12 residues long. Looked up from germline, CDR1 is SNHLY and CDR2 is FYNNEI. The ends were cut back, 6 bases at V and 6 bases at J, with 10 bases in the middle. CDR3 coding DNA: TGTGCCAGCAGCCCAGGGGGGGATACGCAGTATTTT. Its translation: CASSPGGDTQYF.

The CDR3 region is CASSQARLASISGELFF. The CDR3 DNA sequence: TGTGCCAGCAGCCAGGCTCGACTAGCTAGTATTTCCGGGGAGCTGTTTTTT. The V and J genes are TRBV4-2 and TRBJ2-2; the match to TRBD2 covers 7 bases. CDR3 length: 17 residues. CDR1 is LGHNA, CDR2 YNFKEQ, per germline. Trimming cost V 3 bases and J 6 bases; bases outside gene matches: 13.

At least ten counts were recorded for this clonotype. The genes are TRBV2 and TRBJ2-3, with D perhaps matching TRBD2 (6 bases). V was pared by 3 bases and J by 0 bases, with 10 bases between. The CDR3 contains 15 residues. Germline lookup yields CDR1 SNHLY and CDR2 FYNNEI. In DNA form, the CDR3 reads TGTGCCAGCAGTGATTTGGGGAGGAGCACAGATACGCAGTATTTT. As protein: CASSDLGRSTDTQYF.